Presented here are 18 T cell receptor beta chains from one specimen sequenced in a study of blood T cell repertoires in COVID-19. Assay used: immunoSEQ multiplex PCR; TCRdb lists only in-frame clones, some missing. The data show about 200,000 clones, 65% to 80% seen once. Specimen: PBMCs or T cells enriched from blood (not recorded which). The source is a woman aged 50 to 60 with acute COVID-19.

The chain employs TRBV3-1 (or the pseudogene TRBV3-2) and TRBJ2-2, with TRBD2 as a possible D gene (6 bases). The CDR3 has 15 residues. Germline V CDR1 and CDR2: LGHDT, YNNKEL (reference sequence). V lost 3 bases and J lost 0, with 8 bases in between. The CDR3 DNA reads TGTGCCAGCAGCCAGCGGGGTTCGAACACCGGGGAGCTGTTTTTT. This sequence encodes CASSQRGSNTGELFF.

The CDR3 spells CASSDDRRANNEQFF. In DNA form, the CDR3 reads TGCGCCAGCAGCGACGACCGGCGGGCAAACAATGAGCAGTTCTTC. The J gene is TRBJ2-1, the V gene TRBV5-1, with a weak D call TRBD2 (5 bases). In germline, CDR1 is SGHRS, CDR2 YFSETQ. Trimming removed 4 bases at V and 5 bases at J, with 16 bases between. The CDR3 extends over 15 amino acids.

The rearrangement uses TRBV18 and TRBJ2-5; 12 bases map to TRBD2. V dropped 2 bases and J dropped 2; count of bases not matched to a gene: 3. The germline gives CDR1 KGHSH, CDR2 LQKENI. There are 16 residues in the CDR3. The chain's CDR3 is CASSPTSGGLQETQYF. The CDR3, as DNA: TGTGCCAGCTCACCAACTAGCGGGGGGCTTCAAGAGACCCAGTACTTC. Together with reference TRBV18 and TRBJ2-5, the CDR3 gives the full variable domain: NAGVMQNPRHLVRRRGQEARLRCSPMKGHSHVYWYRQLPEEGLKFMVYLQKENIIDESGMPKERFSAEFPKEGPSILRIQQVVRGDSAAYFCASSPTSGGLQETQYFGPGTRLLVL.

This sequence joins TRBV6-2 or TRBV6-3 and TRBJ1-1; 8 positions match TRBD1. The CDR3 is made up of 15 amino acids. Per the germline V gene, CDR1 is MNHEY and CDR2 is SVGEGT. Trimming at V came to 5 bases and at J to 6 bases, leaving 11 bases not matched to a gene. The CDR3 here is CASSANLQGAAEAFF. DNA of the CDR3: TGTGCCAGCAGTGCAAACCTCCAGGGGGCGGCTGAAGCTTTCTTT.

The CDR3 loop reads CASSPQGEGTEAFF. Here the CDR3 DNA reads TGTGCCAGCAGCCCACAGGGAGAGGGAACTGAAGCTTTCTTT. This sequence joins TRBV7-3 and TRBJ1-1; TRBD1 might be the D (6 bases). CDR3 length: 14 residues. The V and J ends lost 5 bases and 5 bases respectively, with 15 bases between them. Germline CDR1 SGHTA, CDR2 FQGTGA. Looking up the rest from reference TRBV7-3 and TRBJ1-1 gives the full variable domain: GAGVSQTPSNKVTEKGKYVELRCDPISGHTALYWYRQSLGQGPEFLIYFQGTGAADDSGLPNDRFFAVRPEGSVSTLKIQRTERGDSAVYLCASSPQGEGTEAFFGQGTRLTVV.

The chain carries TRBV28 and TRBJ1-4; 9 bases map to TRBD1. The CDR3 sequence is 15 residues long. Looked up from germline, CDR1 is MDHEN and CDR2 is SYDVKM. Unmatched junction bases numbered 6, after V lost 2 bases and J lost 8 bases. CDR3 bases: TGTGCCAGCAGTTTAGGGGACAGGGTTGGCGAAAAACTGTTTTTT. Amino acid sequence: CASSLGDRVGEKLFF.

Details on this clone: Germline and junction disagree at one end, which may indicate a read error. The chain joins TRBV5-1 to TRBJ2-1, with 8 bases aligning to TRBD1. CDR3 length: 20 amino acids. CDR1 is SGHRS, CDR2 YFSETQ, per germline. The CDR3 DNA reads as TGCGCCAGCAGCTTGGAGGGGTACCGACAGACAGGGGTATGGTCCAATGAGCAATTCTTC. It yields the protein CASSLEGYRQTGVWSNEQFF.

The chain couples TRBV19 to TRBJ1-4; the match to TRBD1 covers 7 bases. Per germline, CDR1 LNHDA and CDR2 SQIVND (reference sequence). Trimming cost V 5 bases and J 6 bases; bases outside gene matches: 9. The CDR3 totals 15 residues. CDR3: CASSDQTGFDEKLFF. CDR3 in DNA: TGTGCCAGTAGTGACCAGACAGGGTTTGATGAAAAACTGTTTTTT.

The chain recombines TRBV6-5 with TRBJ1-5, with D maybe TRBD1 (6 bases). Per germline, CDR1 MNHEY and CDR2 SVGAGI. V shed 5 bases and J shed 3 bases, with 8 bases lying between them. CDR3 length equals 13 residues. CDR3: CASSRDINQPQHF. In DNA form, the CDR3 reads TGTGCCAGCAGTCGGGACATCAATCAGCCCCAGCATTTT.

The V gene is TRBV7-9, the J gene TRBJ2-1; 9 positions match TRBD2. The ends lost 5 bases at V and 3 bases at J; junction bases unmatched: 8. The germline V gene encodes CDR1 SEHNR and CDR2 FQNEAQ (reference sequence). The CDR3 sequence is 16 residues long. CDR3: CASSRGNSGGYNEQFF. CDR3 DNA: TGTGCCAGCAGCAGGGGGAATAGCGGGGGCTACAATGAGCAGTTCTTC.

V gene TRBV5-4 combines with J gene TRBJ2-3, with D perhaps matching TRBD2 (7 bases). The CDR3 covers 15 residues. Trimming left V 4 bases short and J 7 bases short, with 19 bases between. The germline V gene encodes CDR1 SGHNT and CDR2 YYREEE (reference sequence). The CDR3 nucleotides read TGTGCCAGCAGCGATCCGGCGGGGGCACGGAATACGCAGTATTTT. Its translation is CASSDPAGARNTQYF.

V usage is TRBV5-1 and J usage is TRBJ1-2; D call uncertain. The CDR3 length is 14 residues. The V gene's germline CDR1 is SGHRS and CDR2 YFSETQ. The germline V and J ends were trimmed by 0 bases and 6 bases, with 12 bases remaining between them. In nucleotides, the CDR3 is TGCGCCAGCAGCTTGGCCCGATTAAGAGATGGCTACACCTTC. Its translation is CASSLARLRDGYTF. The whole variable domain, filled in from reference TRBV5-1 and TRBJ1-2, reads KAGVTQTPRYLIKTRGQQVTLSCSPISGHRSVSWYQQTPGQGLQFLFEYFSETQRNKGNFPGRFSGRQFSNSRSEMNVSTLELGDSALYLCASSLARLRDGYTFGSGTRLTVV.

CDR3 in DNA: TGTGCCAGCAGTCCTTGGGACAGGGAGCTCTATGGCTACACCTTC. This sequence encodes CASSPWDRELYGYTF. The chain links TRBV3-1 (or the pseudogene TRBV3-2) to TRBJ1-2, with 9 bases aligning to TRBD1. The CDR3 is 15 residues long. Germline-derived CDR1 and CDR2 are LGHDT and YNNKEL (reference sequence). V lost 6 bases to trimming and J lost 4 bases; unmatched junction nucleotides: 9.

J is TRBJ1-2 and V is TRBV6-5, with a possible D match to TRBD1 (5 bases). This CDR3 comprises 15 residues. V lost 7 bases and J 2 bases, leaving 17 bases between the germline ends. CDR1 and CDR2 (germline): MNHEY, SVGAGI. The CDR3 is CASTPARTGNYGYTF. The CDR3 bases are TGTGCCAGCACCCCCGCCCGTACAGGAAACTATGGCTACACCTTC.

The V call is TRBV5-1, the J call TRBJ1-1; a weak D match, TRBD1 (5 bases). The CDR3 spans 14 residues. The germline CDR1 and CDR2 sequences are SGHRS and YFSETQ. Trimming cost V 2 bases and J 5 bases, with 13 bases left between them. CDR3 bases: TGCGCCAGCAGCTTCGAAGGGGAGGTAACTGAAGCTTTCTTT. This sequence encodes CASSFEGEVTEAFF.

The V gene is TRBV28, the J gene TRBJ1-2; D is perhaps TRBD1 (5 bases). The CDR3 covers 13 residues. Between the trimmed V and J ends, which lost 5 bases and 6 bases, there was a span of 13 bases. The V gene's germline CDR1 is MDHEN and CDR2 SYDVKM. The DNA of the CDR3 is TGTGCCAGCAGTACTCAGGGTCGGCATGGCTACACCTTC. Protein: CASSTQGRHGYTF.

This CDR3 reads CASSPIAGGHNEQFF. Here the CDR3 DNA reads TGTGCCAGCAGTCCAATAGCGGGGGGGCACAATGAGCAGTTCTTC. V and J are TRBV28 and TRBJ2-1, with 11 bases matching TRBD2. J was trimmed by 5 bases and V by 5 bases; bases with no gene match: 5. The germline CDR1 and CDR2 sequences are MDHEN and SYDVKM. CDR3 length equals 15 residues. Looking up the rest from reference TRBV28 and TRBJ2-1 gives the full variable domain: DVKVTQSSRYLVKRTGEKVFLECVQDMDHENMFWYRQDPGLGLRLIYFSYDVKMKEKGDIPEGYSVSREKKERFSLILESASTNQTSMYLCASSPIAGGHNEQFFGPGTRLTVL.

This rearrangement joins TRBV7-2 to TRBJ2-1; a weak D match, TRBD2 (5 bases). Germline V gene lookup returns CDR1 SGHTA and CDR2 FQGNSA. The CDR3 sequence is 15 residues long. V was pared by 5 bases and J by 7 bases, with 18 bases between. The CDR3 coding sequence is TGTGCCAGCAGCCCCCATCCGAGGGCTGGGAATGAGCAGTTCTTC. Its protein is CASSPHPRAGNEQFF.